The 28 T cell receptor beta chains listed next were all sequenced from one sample in a study of shared clonotypes between healthy human individuals. The repertoire was sequenced with immunoSEQ multiplex PCR; TCRdb's copy has only in-frame clones and lacks some. The profile shows millions of clones, less than 95% of them singletons. CD45RO-negative cells were positively selected for CCR7, leaving out terminally differentiated effector memory CD45RA+ cells. Sequencing was carried out using naive CD8+ T cells sorted from blood. Source of these receptors: a young man in good health.

On this clone: This CDR3 is also generated by other DNA sequences in the sample. The J gene is TRBJ2-7, the V gene TRBV30, with D perhaps TRBD1 (5 bases). V lost 0 bases and J lost 1, with 7 bases in between. The germline V gene encodes CDR1 GTSNPN and CDR2 SVGIG (reference sequence). CDR3 size: 13 residues. CDR3 sequence: CAWSVDTSYEQYF. CDR3 nucleotides: TGTGCCTGGAGTGTGGACACATCCTACGAGCAGTACTTC.

The chain recombines TRBV25-1 with TRBJ2-6; the D gene is possibly TRBD2 (5 bases). Germline V gene lookup returns CDR1 MGHDK and CDR2 SYGVNS. With 10 bases removed from V and 0 bases from J, the gap between germline ends came to 13 bases. The CDR3 covers 15 residues. The chain's CDR3 is CATMGGRSGANVLTF. In nucleotides, the CDR3 is TGTGCCACCATGGGCGGGCGCTCTGGGGCCAACGTCCTGACTTTC.

The chain recombines TRBV2 with TRBJ2-7; D is undetermined. V shed 2 bases and J shed 9 bases, with 14 bases lying between them. Germline CDR1 SNHLY, CDR2 FYNNEI. The CDR3 totals 13 residues. The CDR3 spells CASSETWAEGQYF. CDR3 bases: TGTGCCAGCAGTGAAACATGGGCCGAAGGGCAGTACTTC.

This clone came up once. Other DNA sequences in the sample encode the same CDR3. V is TRBV27 and J is TRBJ1-6; no definite D call. Per the germline V gene, CDR1 is MNHEY and CDR2 is SMNVEV (reference sequence). Trimming took 5 bases from V and 0 from J, leaving 11 bases between them. CDR3 length: 16 residues. The CDR3 is CASSARQSSYNSPLHF. In DNA form, the CDR3 reads TGTGCCAGCAGTGCCCGACAAAGCTCCTATAATTCACCCCTCCACTTT.

The genes are TRBV4-3 and TRBJ2-5, with D perhaps TRBD1 (7 bases). This CDR3 contains 14 residues. Trimming shortened V by 3 bases and J by 5 bases, and 13 bases separated the two germline ends. CDR1 LGHNA and CDR2 YSLEER come from the germline V gene. The CDR3 loop reads CASSHSQGRETQYF. The CDR3 DNA is TGCGCCAGCAGCCATTCACAGGGGAGGGAGACCCAGTACTTC.

The chain couples TRBV7-8 to TRBJ2-3, with D hard to call. CDR1 and CDR2 (germline): SGHVS, FQNEAQ. V was shortened by 4 bases and J by 0 bases, with 17 bases between the two germline ends. This CDR3 spans 17 amino acids. As DNA, the CDR3 is TGTGCCAGCAGCTACCTCTTTCCAGGCGATAGCACAGATACGCAGTATTTT. Its protein product is CASSYLFPGDSTDTQYF.

Only a few counts were recorded for this clone. Other DNA sequences in the same sample also yield this CDR3. This sequence joins TRBV6-5 and TRBJ1-1, with D maybe TRBD1 (5 bases). This CDR3 is 13 amino acids long. CDR1 and CDR2 (germline): MNHEY, SVGAGI. The germline V and J ends were trimmed by 3 bases and 1 base, with 6 bases remaining between them. CDR3 protein: CASSYTGNTEAFF. CDR3 sequence (DNA): TGTGCCAGCAGTTATACAGGGAACACTGAAGCTTTCTTT.

Points on this clone: The junction departs from the called germline gene at one end, perhaps through a read error. The gene calls are TRBV19 and TRBJ2-5, with a tentative D call TRBD1 (6 bases). CDR1 is LNHDA, CDR2 SQIVND, per germline (reference sequence). This CDR3 contains 15 residues. Here the CDR3 DNA reads TGTGTCAGTAGTATAGTGGGACAAAGGAGAGAGACCCAGTACTTC. Protein product: CVSSIVGQRRETQYF.

Concerning this clone: Additional DNA sequences in this sample encode the identical CDR3. The chain recombines TRBV11-2 with TRBJ2-7; 7 positions match TRBD2. The CDR3 runs 13 residues. V lost 5 bases and J lost 2; bases outside the gene matches: 3. Germline values: CDR1 SGHAT, CDR2 FQNNGV. CDR3 sequence: CASSLGLAYEQYF. CDR3 nucleotide sequence: TGTGCCAGCAGCCTCGGACTAGCCTACGAGCAGTACTTC.

The genes are TRBV6-1 and TRBJ2-7, with 7 bases lining up with TRBD1. The CDR3 is 15 amino acids. Germline lookup yields CDR1 MNHNS and CDR2 SASEGT. Trimming at V came to 0 bases and at J to 0 bases, leaving 2 bases not matched to a gene. CDR3 loop: CASSEAGDSSYEQYF. In DNA form, the CDR3 reads TGTGCCAGCAGTGAAGCTGGGGACAGCTCCTACGAGCAGTACTTC.

As for this clone: Other DNA sequences from this sample encode an identical CDR3 as well. This sequence joins TRBV11-2 and TRBJ2-7; D gene unclear. Germline values: CDR1 SGHAT, CDR2 FQNNGV. CDR3 length: 12 residues. The V end lost 1 base, the J end lost 5 bases, and 6 bases lay between the germline ends. This CDR3 is CASSLGRDEQYF. In DNA form, the CDR3 reads TGTGCCAGCAGCTTAGGCAGAGACGAGCAGTACTTC.

The chain carries TRBV5-4 and TRBJ2-7, with 9 bases aligning to TRBD2. The germline CDR1 and CDR2 sequences are SGHNT and YYREEE (reference sequence). The CDR3 loop spans 15 amino acids. With 4 bases clipped from V and 3 bases from J, the junction kept 8 bases outside the gene matches. The CDR3 DNA sequence: TGTGCCAGCAGCGGGGGACTAGCATCCAACTACGAGCAGTACTTC. This translates into CASSGGLASNYEQYF.

About this clone: The sample contains more than one DNA sequence encoding this CDR3. The chain carries TRBV11-2 and TRBJ1-2; D not resolved. Germline values: CDR1 SGHAT, CDR2 FQNNGV. V was shortened by 4 bases and J by 2 bases, with 2 bases between the two germline ends. CDR3 length equals 11 residues. The CDR3 spells CASSSNYGYTF. CDR3 in DNA: TGTGCCAGCAGCTCGAACTATGGCTACACCTTC.

The rearrangement joins TRBV9 to TRBJ1-6; the match to TRBD1 covers 8 bases. Germline loops: CDR1 SGDLS, CDR2 YYNGEE. With 3 bases clipped from V and 0 bases from J, the junction kept 5 bases outside the gene matches. This CDR3 comprises 17 residues. The CDR3, as DNA: TGTGCCAGCAGCGGGACAGGGTCGAGCTCCTATAATTCACCCCTCCACTTT. This codes for CASSGTGSSSYNSPLHF.

The genes are TRBV19 and TRBJ2-7, with 14 bases lining up with TRBD2. V lost 5 bases and J lost 6; bases outside the gene matches: 6. Germline-derived CDR1 and CDR2 are LNHDA and SQIVND (reference sequence). The CDR3 has 15 residues. The CDR3 loop reads CASSFGLAGGGEQYF. Here the CDR3 DNA reads TGTGCCAGTAGTTTTGGACTAGCGGGAGGTGGCGAGCAGTACTTC.

To note about this clone: This sample includes further DNA sequences coding for the same CDR3. V gene TRBV11-2 combines with J gene TRBJ2-3, with unresolved D. Per germline, CDR1 SGHAT and CDR2 FQNNGV. Trimming removed 1 base from V and 3 bases from J, with 5 bases in between. The CDR3 runs to 13 residues. The CDR3 here is CASSLVLTDTQYF. In DNA, the CDR3 is TGTGCCAGCAGCTTAGTCCTTACAGATACGCAGTATTTT.

The V call is TRBV9, the J call TRBJ2-2, with D unclear. V dropped 5 bases and J dropped 6 bases, with 11 bases sitting between them. Germline CDR1 SGDLS, CDR2 YYNGEE. The CDR3 totals 13 residues. CDR3 sequence reads: CASSGSWAGELFF. Here the CDR3 DNA reads TGTGCCAGCAGTGGCAGCTGGGCCGGGGAGCTGTTTTTT.

V is TRBV11-2 and J is TRBJ2-7; D possibly uses TRBD1 or TRBD2 (5 bases each). V lost 5 bases, J lost 3 bases, and 14 bases lay in between. This CDR3 is built from 14 residues. Germline values: CDR1 SGHAT, CDR2 FQNNGV. As DNA, the CDR3 is TGTGCCAGCAGCCCGGGACGCATGAGCTACGAGCAGTACTTC. It specifies CASSPGRMSYEQYF.

The chain employs TRBV6-6 and TRBJ2-1; D gene ambiguous. The CDR3 is made up of 16 amino acids. V dropped 0 bases and J dropped 6 bases, with 15 bases sitting between them. Per the germline V gene, CDR1 is MNHNY and CDR2 is SVGAGI (reference sequence). The CDR3 is CASSYSEVPGSNEQFF. The CDR3 DNA reads TGTGCCAGCAGTTACTCCGAGGTTCCTGGTAGCAATGAGCAGTTCTTC.

The V and J genes are TRBV29-1 and TRBJ2-7, with 9 positions matching TRBD1. The CDR3 extends over 14 amino acids. Unmatched junction bases numbered 10, after V lost 6 bases and J lost 4 bases. Germline CDR1 is SQVTM and CDR2 is ANQGSEA. As DNA, the CDR3 is TGCAGCGTCAATCGCCCGGGACAGGGTTACGAGCAGTACTTC. Translating gives CSVNRPGQGYEQYF.

The chain links TRBV9 to TRBJ2-2; weak D call: TRBD2 (5 bases). The length of the CDR3 is 13 residues. Germline assignment: CDR1 SGDLS and CDR2 YYNGEE. Trimming took off 4 bases at V and 6 bases at J, with 10 bases between the two ends. The DNA for the CDR3 is TGTGCCAGCAGCACCCTCGGGGCCGGGGAGCTGTTTTTT. It codes for CASSTLGAGELFF.

V is TRBV5-6 and J is TRBJ1-1; no clear D gene. Germline lookup yields CDR1 SGHDT and CDR2 YYEEEE. The V and J ends lost 4 bases and 5 bases respectively, with 15 bases between them. The CDR3 spans 14 residues. In nucleotides, the CDR3 is TGTGCCAGCAGCCCCGGGTCCGGGAGGACTGAAGCTTTCTTT. Translation: CASSPGSGRTEAFF.

This chain joins TRBV10-2 and TRBJ2-1, with 10 positions matching TRBD2. The CDR3 sequence is 16 residues long. Germline CDR1 WSHSY, CDR2 SAAADI. V shed 8 bases and J 8 bases; nucleotides not matched to a gene: 15. CDR3 in DNA: TGCGCCAGCGCTTTATCTCCGAGCGGGGGGGCCGATGAGCAGTTCTTC. Amino acids: CASALSPSGGADEQFF.

This sequence joins TRBV5-4 and TRBJ2-7, with 9 bases aligning to TRBD2. V lost 0 bases to trimming and J lost 3 bases; unmatched junction nucleotides: 1. The germline V gene has CDR1 SGHNT and CDR2 YYREEE (reference sequence). This CDR3 region has 14 residues. CDR3 sequence reads: CASSLEAGGYEQYF. The CDR3, as DNA: TGTGCCAGCAGCTTGGAAGCGGGGGGCTACGAGCAGTACTTC.

The CDR3 loop reads CASSLYGPTDTQYF. Here the CDR3 DNA reads TGTGCCAGCAGTTTATACGGGCCCACAGATACGCAGTATTTT. The chain links TRBV28 to TRBJ2-3; D unclear. Germline V gene data show CDR1 as MDHEN and CDR2 as SYDVKM. The CDR3 is made up of 14 amino acids. Trimming shortened V by 1 base and J by 2 bases, and 7 bases separated the two germline ends.

The genes are TRBV27 and TRBJ2-3; D not certain. This CDR3 contains 13 residues. V was shortened by 2 bases and J by 7 bases, with 10 bases between the two germline ends. In germline, CDR1 is MNHEY, CDR2 SMNVEV (reference sequence). CDR3 sequence (DNA): TGTGCCAGCAGTTTAAATGCCCCATATACGCAGTATTTT. It yields the protein CASSLNAPYTQYF.

The rearrangement uses TRBV13 and TRBJ2-1; 13 bases match TRBD2. The V gene's germline CDR1 is PRHDT and CDR2 FYEKMQ (reference sequence). J gave up 7 bases and V 5 bases, and 5 bases lay outside the gene matches. CDR3 length: 15 amino acids. The CDR3, as DNA: TGTGCCAGCAGCGTGACTAGCGGGGGGCTAAATGAGCAGTTCTTC. Residues: CASSVTSGGLNEQFF.

The table lists this clone with a few counts. The rearrangement uses TRBV7-2 and TRBJ1-2; 7 bases are shared with TRBD1. V shed 3 bases, J shed 6 bases, and the junction held 4 bases outside the gene matches. Germline CDR1 SGHTA, CDR2 FQGNSA. The CDR3 consists of 13 residues. This CDR3 is CASSFTGVDGYTF. In DNA form, the CDR3 reads TGTGCCAGCAGCTTTACAGGGGTGGATGGCTACACCTTC.